The entry below describes one T cell receptor (beta chain). The CDR3 runs to 12 residues. Germline V gene sequence: CDR1 MGHRA, CDR2 YSYEKL. V was clipped by 8 bases and J by 8 bases, with 14 bases between them. Using immunoSEQ multiplex PCR, the repertoire was profiled, and TCRdb retains in-frame clones only, with some absent. The table has 40,000 to 60,000 clones, around 81% seen once. These data belong to a study of pediatric ulcerative colitis. One to two pinch biopsies were taken from the rectum during colonoscopy. The sequenced material came from gut tissue. This TCR derives from a girl aged 10-17 years with moderate ulcerative colitis. The chain links TRBV4-1 to TRBJ2-3; D is possibly TRBD1 (5 bases). CDR3 sequence: CASGAASLTQYF. CDR3 nucleotide sequence: TGCGCCAGCGGGGCAGCTTCACTTACGCAGTATTTT.